This T cell receptor beta chain appears in the sequencing data of a study of blood T cell repertoires in COVID-19 (dated by TCRdb to the early 2020s). The study in broad terms: Samples from collaborators originated in the United States, Italy and Spain and spanned both the acute and convalescent phases of COVID-19. The material from the prospective study consisted of cDNA or gDNA derived from T cells, B-cell-depleted T cells, or PBMCs. Deeply sampled blood TCRbeta repertoires from subjects exposed to, actively infected with, or recovered from COVID-19 were included in the dataset. A freely available public database, intended as a resource for researchers studying the immune response to SARS-CoV-2, is where the repertoires were released. Samples came from the ongoing ImmuneRACE study (first 160 participants) plus 1,254 subjects from 6 global collaborators. Nearly every sample came with metadata listing a de-identified subject ID, COVID-19 status, age in years and sex. HLA class I and class II types, where available, came from metadata supplied by the sample provider rather than from assay-based typing.

In regard to this clone: Its recognized antigen is unknown. No base quality information exists; no much larger clone differs at one position.

General conclusions and limits of the study: The amount of clinical and demographic metadata varied by source and participant and was provided uncurated.

The CDR3 covers 17 residues, taking in both the cysteine and the phenylalanine. Only CDR3 DNA remains: 51 bases, in frame from the first base. V and J are trimmed by 3 bases and 1 base, and the gene matches miss 5 bases of the junction. CDR1 and CDR2 were assigned from the germline V gene as SGDLS and YYNGEE. In the prospective study, participants were about 18 to 90 years old, resided in about two dozen geographic areas of the United States, and were enrolled through a virtual design. To assign participants to cohorts, the prospective study relied on clinical history that participants themselves reported in a screening survey and a study questionnaire. In the prospective study, whole blood, serum and a nasopharyngeal or oropharyngeal swab were collected from each participant by mobile phlebotomists. Prospective study participants could optionally give additional blood draws and questionnaires over an approximately two-month period. Prospective study blood samples were shipped either frozen or at room temperature before DNA extraction.

TCRbeta CDR3 regions were amplified from genomic DNA by means of the immunoSEQ Assay, a bias-controlled multiplex PCR. In the source study's methods: The number of nucleated cells in each sample was estimated by amplification of reference gene primers within the assay. To quantify the absolute abundance of each unique TCRbeta CDR3 rearrangement, sequence reads were collapsed and filtered. Productive Simpson clonality was computed per sample as the square root of Simpson's diversity index over productive rearrangements. The table was pulled from immuneACCESS by TCRdb, which kept in-frame rearrangements only. Such tables lose some clones; where checked, under half of the loss comes from unresolved V genes, and the rest has no known cause. Clone size and the V and J calls come from that table; the DNA yielded D and trimming. The sample table lists 150,000 to 200,000 clones, about 90% of them with a count of one. The ten largest clones take up 0.95% to 1.5% of the sample.

The clonotype comes from a human donor with acute COVID-19. The donor label of this sample is uncertain. The V and J genes are TRBV9 and TRBJ1-5, with 12 middle bases fitting TRBD1. Sequencing input: PBMCs or T cells enriched from blood (not recorded which). This receptor carries the CDR3 CASSAGTGGISNQPQHF. The nucleotide sequence reads as follows: TGTGCCAGCAGCGCCGGGACAGGGGGCATAAGCAATCAGCCCCAGCATTTT.